The 3 T cell receptor beta chains presented below share a single source sample, sequenced in a study of graft-versus-host responses after intestinal transplantation (dated by TCRdb to the early 2020s). What these receptors recognize is not known. Explained via the paper, the time point label denotes: cells obtained before transplantation from donor or recipient. Receptor libraries were prepared by the immunoSEQ multiplex PCR assay. What TCRdb holds here is the immuneACCESS table cut down to in-frame rearrangements. Part of the clones is not present; checked against another copy, under half of the missing clones reflect an unresolved V gene, and the others are unexplained. This sample comprises 90,000 or so clones, around 80% of them detected only once. Jointly, the top ten make up approximately 0.88% of the sample. Material: unstimulated CD4+ T cells sorted from spleen or lymph node cells, obtained before intestinal transplant. The receptors shown here come from a human donor who received an intestinal transplant.

V gene TRBV6-6 combines with J gene TRBJ2-3; D is undetermined. Trimming pared 7 bases from V and 0 bases from J, leaving 14 bases between. Germline CDR1 and CDR2: MNHNY and SVGAGI (reference sequence). This CDR3 is 15 amino acids long. The DNA of the CDR3 is TGTGCCAGCACCCCCATTCCGGGTAGCACAGATACGCAGTATTTT. Translating gives CASTPIPGSTDTQYF.

This clone came up a few times. The rearrangement joins TRBV5-6 to TRBJ1-2; possible D gene TRBD1, 6 bases. CDR3 length: 13 residues. Germline V gene lookup returns CDR1 SGHDT and CDR2 YYEEEE. Trimming took 0 bases from V and 10 from J, leaving 13 bases between them. As DNA, the CDR3 is TGTGCCAGCAGCTTGGAAGGGACACTGTCCTACACCTTC. Translation gives CASSLEGTLSYTF.

The chain couples TRBV7-2 to TRBJ2-2; TRBD1 agrees at 8 bases. This CDR3 region has 15 residues. The germline CDR1 and CDR2 sequences are SGHTA and FQGNSA. The ends lost 5 bases at V and 7 bases at J; junction bases unmatched: 9. This chain's CDR3 is CASSPRGRIGGELFF. Here the CDR3 DNA reads TGTGCCAGCAGCCCCAGGGGGCGCATAGGCGGGGAGCTGTTTTTT.